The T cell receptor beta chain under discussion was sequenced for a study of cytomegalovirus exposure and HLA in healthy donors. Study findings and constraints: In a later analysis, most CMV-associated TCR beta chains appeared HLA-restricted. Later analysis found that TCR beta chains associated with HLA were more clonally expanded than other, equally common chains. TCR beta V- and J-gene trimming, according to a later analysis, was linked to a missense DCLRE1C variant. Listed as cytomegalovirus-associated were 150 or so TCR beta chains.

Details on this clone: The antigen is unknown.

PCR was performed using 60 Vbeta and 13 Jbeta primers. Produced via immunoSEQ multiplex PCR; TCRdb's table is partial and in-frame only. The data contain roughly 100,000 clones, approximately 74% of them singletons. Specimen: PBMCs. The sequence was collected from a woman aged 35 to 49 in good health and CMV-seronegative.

Written as DNA, the CDR3 is TGTGCCATCACCGGGACAGCGGACGAGCAGTACTTC. Translation: CAITGTADEQYF. This rearrangement joins TRBV25-1 to TRBJ2-5; TRBD1 matches 7 bases. The J call may be wrong; the DNA end is better matched by TRBJ2-7. The CDR3 totals 12 residues. The germline V gene has CDR1 MGHDK and CDR2 SYGVNS.